This TCR beta chain stems from a study of blood T cell repertoires in COVID-19. Looking at the study overall: In each case, the material was cDNA or gDNA derived from T cells, B-cell-depleted T cells, or PBMCs.

Source study methods: The authors estimated nucleated cell counts from reference gene primer amplification. The method was immunoSEQ multiplex PCR; TCRdb's version includes in-frame clones alone and lacks a portion of them. The DNA was the basis for D and trimming; V, J and clone size are from that table. There are hundreds of thousands of clones in the sample; about 82% occur only once, and just over 7% lies in the top ten. This CDR3 comprises 14 residues. V was pared by 2 bases and J by 7 bases, with 10 bases between. Germline assignment: CDR1 SGHDT and CDR2 YYEEEE. The sample taken for sequencing was peripheral blood. This chain links TRBV5-6 with TRBJ1-6; D may be TRBD1 (6 bases). The sequence derives from a human donor in a cohort sampled during active COVID-19. CDR3 DNA sequence: TGTGCCAGCAGCTTTTGGGGGCTGAATTCACCCCTCCACTTT. This translates into CASSFWGLNSPLHF.